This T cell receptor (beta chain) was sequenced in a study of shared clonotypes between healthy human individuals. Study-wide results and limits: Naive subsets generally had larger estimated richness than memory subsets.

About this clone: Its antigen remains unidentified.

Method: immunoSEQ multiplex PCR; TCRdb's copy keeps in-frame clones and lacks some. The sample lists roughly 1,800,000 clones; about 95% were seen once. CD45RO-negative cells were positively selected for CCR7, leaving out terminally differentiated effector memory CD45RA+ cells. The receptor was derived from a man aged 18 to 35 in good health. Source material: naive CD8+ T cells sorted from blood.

The CDR3 here is CASSLTGDQETQYF. As DNA, the CDR3 is TGTGCCAGCAGCTTAACAGGGGACCAAGAGACCCAGTACTTC. The V and J genes are TRBV9 and TRBJ2-5; 7 positions match TRBD1. J gave up 0 bases and V 4 bases, and 3 bases lay outside the gene matches. This CDR3 has 14 amino acids. Germline V CDR1 and CDR2: SGDLS, YYNGEE.